The clone carrying this TCR beta chain was detected once. These data originate in a study of OX40 agonist ivuxolimab in advanced cancers. Overall study: One hepatocellular carcinoma and two cutaneous melanoma patients partially responded.

V lost 0 bases to trimming and J lost 1 base; unmatched junction nucleotides: 1. The CDR3 is 15 amino acids. Germline loops: CDR1 MNHEY, CDR2 SVGAGI. Repertoires were generated with immunoSEQ multiplex PCR, while TCRdb's copy carries only in-frame clones and drops some. The data hold 63,000 or so clones, with about 90% observed a single time. The sample was CD4+ or CD8+ T cells sorted from blood, taken in a trial of the OX40 agonist ivuxolimab. The chain has TRBV6-5 and TRBJ2-7; 9 nucleotides line up with TRBD2. The sequence derives from an adult with an advanced solid tumor such as melanoma, head and neck, liver or kidney cancer. The CDR3 spells CASSYSGLASYEQYF. CDR3 in DNA: TGTGCCAGCAGTTACTCGGGACTAGCTTCCTACGAGCAGTACTTC.